The clone carrying this T cell receptor beta chain showed up many times. Its antigen is not identified. This sample was taken from a study of regulatory T cells in long-lasting Graves disease. The study's findings and limits: Having only a small sample size may have limited accuracy.

According to the study, TCR beta libraries were built with iRepertoire HTBI primers and CDR3-region Arm-PCR. TCRdb recomputed calls from the multiplex PCR reads with MiXCR, one row per CDR3 protein. The sample shows about 470,000 distinct CDR3 sequences, roughly 17% of them seen only once. CDR1 and CDR2 from the germline V gene are LGHDT and YNNKEL (reference sequence). The V end was cut by 2 bases, the J end by 7 bases, with 9 bases between. CDR3 length: 13 amino acids. Time point of the sample: newly diagnosed GD, antithyroid drugs for less than 3 months. Preparation of the TCR library used RNA extracted from PBMCs. This sample also belongs to another study, concerning T cells in Graves' hyperthyroidism and ophthalmopathy. That work contributes: Graves' hyperthyroidism was deemed stable given no ophthalmopathy progression within 18 months.

The rearrangement uses TRBV3-1 and TRBJ2-1; possible D gene TRBD2, 7 bases. The source is a man between 35 and 55 years old with Graves disease. The source material was peripheral blood mononuclear cells (PBMCs), sampled at new diagnosis, from a patient treated with antithyroid drugs. CDR3 amino acids: CASSQKGGNEQFF. DNA for the CDR3: TGTGCCAGCAGCCAAAAGGGGGGGAATGAGCAGTTCTTC.